The T cell receptor beta chain under discussion was sequenced for a study of blood T cell repertoires in COVID-19. The germline CDR1 and CDR2 sequences are WNHNN and SYGVQD (reference sequence). With V trimmed by 6 bases and J by 8 bases, 10 bases remained unmatched. The CDR3 length is 16 residues. Original data processing: From reference gene primer amplification, estimates of nucleated cell counts were derived. Produced via immunoSEQ multiplex PCR; TCRdb's table is partial and in-frame only. D and trimming were read from the DNA, whereas the V and J calls and clone size are those reported in that table. The table has approximately 98,000 clones, 80% to 85% seen once; the top ten hold approximately 4%.

The specimen sequenced was peripheral blood. This chain joins TRBV10-1 and TRBJ2-3; 14 nucleotides agree with TRBD2. The receptor was isolated from a man in his 60s with acute or convalescent COVID-19. The CDR3 DNA reads TGCGCCAGCAGCCTAGACCGACTAGCGGGAGGGGGTACGCAGTATTTT. Translation: CASSLDRLAGGGTQYF.